Sequencing of this T cell receptor (beta chain) was carried out in a study of graft-versus-host responses after intestinal transplantation. Measured with immunoSEQ multiplex PCR; TCRdb has only the in-frame clones, and not every one. The table shows some 13,000 clones, with 35% to 45% occurring only once. CDR3 length equals 16 residues. V shed 7 bases, J shed 2 bases, and the junction held 13 bases outside the gene matches. Germline-derived CDR1 and CDR2 are SNHLY and FYNNEI. This sequence joins TRBV2 and TRBJ1-1; 7 nucleotides line up with TRBD1. The sequence derives from a human patient who received an intestinal transplant. The specimen was alloreactive CD4+ T cells from a mixed lymphocyte reaction culture, collected before intestinal transplant. The subset here: CFSE-low proliferating T cells sorted from roughly 6-day pre-transplant mixed lymphocyte reaction (GvH or HvG direction). CDR3 coding DNA: TGTGCCAGCACCCCCCAAGGAGGGACAGCCAACACTGAAGCTTTCTTT. Its protein product is CASTPQGGTANTEAFF.